This record looks at one T cell receptor (beta chain) sequence and its context. The data were obtained in a study of immune evolution from preneoplasia to lung adenocarcinoma. Study background: HLA loss of heterozygosity: around 6.5% AIS, approximately 15% MIA, about 35% ADC, none AAH.

CDR1 and CDR2 from the germline V gene are SGHVS and FQNEAQ. This CDR3 is 14 amino acids long. Trimming cost V 5 bases and J 4 bases, with 14 bases left between them. After pathologic assessment, macro-dissection selected premalignant or tumor cells for extraction. The data were produced by immunoSEQ multiplex PCR, yet TCRdb's version contains in-frame clones alone and is incomplete. Found here are about 4,200 clones, 75% to 85% of them singletons; the top ten hold 25% to 30%. This receptor was obtained from a person between 35 and 59 years old with lung adenocarcinoma. Some clones in this sample may be carry-over from other donors' samples. The chain carries TRBV7-8 and TRBJ2-5, with D perhaps TRBD2 (6 bases). The sequencing input was FFPE invasive lung adenocarcinoma tissue. Here the CDR3 reads CASSARRAGETQYF. The CDR3 DNA reads TGTGCCAGCAGCGCAAGGAGGGCCGGAGAGACCCAGTACTTC.